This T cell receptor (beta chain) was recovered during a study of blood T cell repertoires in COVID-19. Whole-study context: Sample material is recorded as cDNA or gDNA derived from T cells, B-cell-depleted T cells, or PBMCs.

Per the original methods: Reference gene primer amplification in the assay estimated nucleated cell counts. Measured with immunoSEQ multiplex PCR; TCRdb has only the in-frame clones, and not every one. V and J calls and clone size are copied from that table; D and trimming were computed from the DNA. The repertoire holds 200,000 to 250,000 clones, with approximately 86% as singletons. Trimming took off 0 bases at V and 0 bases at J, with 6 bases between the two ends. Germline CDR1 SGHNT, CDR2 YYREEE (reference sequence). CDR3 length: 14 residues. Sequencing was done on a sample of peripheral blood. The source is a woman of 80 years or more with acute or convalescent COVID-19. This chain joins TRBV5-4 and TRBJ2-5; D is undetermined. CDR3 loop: CASSLDKYQETQYF. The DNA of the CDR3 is TGTGCCAGCAGCTTGGACAAGTACCAAGAGACCCAGTACTTC.